These 24 T cell receptor beta chains originate from one sample sequenced in a study of cytomegalovirus exposure and HLA in healthy donors. With 60 Vbeta and 13 Jbeta primers, the PCR was carried out. Measured with immunoSEQ multiplex PCR; TCRdb has only the in-frame clones, and not every one. The sample comprises some 150,000 clones, around 80% of which are singletons, and around 5.2% rests with the top ten. Material for sequencing was PBMCs. The receptors come from a woman in her thirties or forties in good health and CMV-seropositive.

This chain uses TRBV6-6 with TRBJ2-1; possibly TRBD2 for D (5 bases). There are 11 residues in the CDR3. V was shortened by 8 bases and J by 8 bases, with 10 bases between the two germline ends. The germline V gene has CDR1 MNHNY and CDR2 SVGAGI (reference sequence). CDR3 bases: TGTGCCAGCCGAGGGTCCGATGAGCAGTTCTTC. This codes for CASRGSDEQFF.

The rearrangement links TRBV5-1 to TRBJ2-1; tentatively, D is TRBD2 (5 bases). This CDR3 has 15 residues. Trimming removed 4 bases at V and 3 bases at J, with 14 bases between. The germline CDR1 and CDR2 sequences are SGHRS and YFSETQ. The CDR3 region is CASSANREFYNEQFF. The DNA of the CDR3 is TGCGCCAGCAGCGCGAATCGGGAATTCTACAATGAGCAGTTCTTC.

The V and J genes are TRBV19 and TRBJ2-7, with TRBD1 matching over 8 bases. The trim removed 5 bases at V and 5 bases at J, leaving 2 bases unmatched. Germline values: CDR1 LNHDA, CDR2 SQIVND (reference sequence). CDR3 length: 12 residues. In DNA, the CDR3 is TGTGCCAGTAGTTTGACAGGGGACGAGCAGTACTTC. Protein: CASSLTGDEQYF.

The CDR3: CASSPPATSGSSSYEQYF. The DNA for the CDR3 is TGTGCCAGCTCACCTCCGGCGACTAGCGGCTCCAGCTCCTACGAGCAGTACTTC. The V and J genes are TRBV18 and TRBJ2-7; 9 bases match TRBD2. The CDR3 consists of 18 residues. Germline CDR1 KGHSH, CDR2 LQKENI. The junction had 12 bases not matched to a gene; V was cut back by 3 bases and J by 0 bases. Complete variable domain (other parts from reference TRBV18 and TRBJ2-7): NAGVMQNPRHLVRRRGQEARLRCSPMKGHSHVYWYRQLPEEGLKFMVYLQKENIIDESGMPKERFSAEFPKEGPSILRIQQVVRGDSAAYFCASSPPATSGSSSYEQYFGPGTRLTVT.

The chain couples TRBV6-4 to TRBJ1-2; 8 nucleotides line up with TRBD1. The J segment lost 6 bases and the V segment lost 2 bases, leaving 11 bases of the junction unmatched. This CDR3 comprises 16 residues. CDR1 and CDR2 from the germline V gene are MRHNA and SNTAGT. The CDR3 DNA reads TGTGCCAGCAGTGACAGTCCCAGGGGGCGCTTCGATGGCTACACCTTC. It yields the protein CASSDSPRGRFDGYTF.

The chain links TRBV5-1 to TRBJ2-1; TRBD2 agrees at 7 bases. The CDR3 has 15 amino acids. J gave up 7 bases and V 5 bases, and 12 bases lay outside the gene matches. Per germline, CDR1 SGHRS and CDR2 YFSETQ. The DNA for the CDR3 is TGCGCCAGCAGTTGGACTAGTGAGAAGGTGAATGAGCAGTTCTTC. This encodes CASSWTSEKVNEQFF.

The chain links TRBV19 to TRBJ1-1; D might be TRBD1 (6 bases). Germline V gene data show CDR1 as LNHDA and CDR2 as SQIVND (reference sequence). CDR3 size: 18 residues. V dropped 4 bases and J dropped 5 bases, with 26 bases sitting between them. The CDR3 sequence is CASSTPRGGFSSNTEAFF. For the CDR3, the DNA is TGTGCCAGTAGTACCCCCCGAGGGGGTTTCAGCTCAAATACTGAAGCTTTCTTT.

The chain joins TRBV9 to TRBJ2-2; the match to TRBD2 covers 8 bases. CDR3 length: 15 residues. After removal of 6 bases from V and 4 bases from J, the junction contained 8 bases not matched to a gene. CDR1 is SGDLS and CDR2 is YYNGEE in the germline V gene. The CDR3 nucleotides are TGTGCCAGCAACCCTACCGGGACTAGCACCGGGGAGCTGTTTTTT. Translation: CASNPTGTSTGELFF.

V gene TRBV12-5 combines with J gene TRBJ2-5; 9 positions match TRBD2. The junction had 11 bases not matched to a gene; V was cut back by 1 base and J by 2 bases. CDR1 is LGHNT, CDR2 FRNRAP, per germline. This CDR3 is built from 18 residues. The CDR3 region has the DNA TGTGCTAGTGGTTTGGGGGGGCGCGGGAGGGTTTCGCAAGAGACCCAGTACTTC. Amino acids: CASGLGGRGRVSQETQYF.

This chain connects TRBV28 to TRBJ1-2; D may be TRBD1 (5 bases). Trimming took off 1 base at V and 4 bases at J, with 13 bases between the two ends. Germline values: CDR1 MDHEN, CDR2 SYDVKM. The CDR3 covers 15 residues. The CDR3 DNA reads as TGTGCCAGCAGTTTATTGGGACTTCCAACCTATGGCTACACCTTC. It encodes CASSLLGLPTYGYTF.

The chain joins TRBV9 to TRBJ2-7, with 9 nucleotides matching TRBD2. This CDR3 region has 14 residues. The V and J ends lost 7 bases and 2 bases, in that order; junction bases with no gene match: 7. Germline values: CDR1 SGDLS, CDR2 YYNGEE. The CDR3 protein is CASASTSGAYEQYF. For the CDR3, the DNA is TGTGCCAGCGCCTCGACTAGCGGAGCCTACGAGCAGTACTTC. Using reference TRBV9 and TRBJ2-7 for the parts outside the CDR3, the full variable domain is DSGVTQTPKHLITATGQRVTLRCSPRSGDLSVYWYQQSLDQGLQFLIQYYNGEERAKGNILERFSAQQFPDLHSELNLSSLELGDSALYFCASASTSGAYEQYFGPGTRLTVT.

The chain joins TRBV5-1 to TRBJ1-2, with D possibly matching TRBD1 (6 bases). Germline V gene lookup returns CDR1 SGHRS and CDR2 YFSETQ. V was shortened by 4 bases and J by 5 bases, with 12 bases between the two germline ends. The length of the CDR3 is 13 residues. This chain's CDR3 is CASSRGTLYGYTF. CDR3 in DNA: TGCGCCAGCAGCAGGGGGACCCTATATGGCTACACCTTC.

The chain couples TRBV5-1 to TRBJ2-1; tentative D call: TRBD2 (6 bases). The CDR3 loop spans 15 amino acids. V was clipped by 0 bases and J by 5 bases, with 12 bases between them. Germline CDR1 SGHRS, CDR2 YFSETQ. The CDR3 loop reads CASSLAGRQNNEQFF. The CDR3 coding sequence is TGCGCCAGCAGCTTGGCTGGGAGGCAGAACAATGAGCAGTTCTTC.

The chain joins TRBV28 to TRBJ2-7; 7 bases align to TRBD1. The CDR3 runs to 12 residues. Germline V gene lookup returns CDR1 MDHEN and CDR2 SYDVKM. The junction had 2 bases not matched to a gene; V was cut back by 6 bases and J by 3 bases. The CDR3 region is CASRSGGYEQYF. The CDR3 DNA is TGTGCCAGCAGGTCAGGGGGCTACGAGCAGTACTTC.

The V call is TRBV11-2, the J call TRBJ2-1, with 8 bases fitting TRBD2. Trimming cost V 6 bases and J 4 bases; bases outside gene matches: 8. CDR3 length: 15 amino acids. Per the germline V gene, CDR1 is SGHAT and CDR2 is FQNNGV. CDR3: CASRPTSGPYNEQFF. For the CDR3, the DNA is TGTGCCAGCAGGCCAACTAGCGGACCTTACAATGAGCAGTTCTTC.

The chain couples TRBV9 to TRBJ1-2; TRBD1 matches at 7 bases. The length of the CDR3 is 16 residues. Trimming at V came to 4 bases and at J to 6 bases, leaving 15 bases not matched to a gene. Germline V gene lookup returns CDR1 SGDLS and CDR2 YYNGEE. DNA for the CDR3: TGTGCCAGCAGCCCCCCCGAGGGGGCGGGTAGGAATGGCTACACCTTC. This gives the protein CASSPPEGAGRNGYTF.

J is TRBJ1-1 and V is TRBV19; perhaps TRBD1 as D (5 bases). Germline CDR1 is LNHDA and CDR2 is SQIVND (reference sequence). V was pared by 10 bases and J by 0 bases, with 12 bases between. The CDR3 contains 13 residues. CDR3: CATGGKMNTEAFF. The CDR3 bases are TGTGCCACGGGGGGAAAAATGAACACTGAAGCTTTCTTT.

The J gene is TRBJ2-5, the V gene TRBV6-5; D unclear. Trimming stripped 2 bases from V and 1 base from J, with 8 bases between. This CDR3 contains 14 residues. The germline V gene encodes CDR1 MNHEY and CDR2 SVGAGI. The CDR3 loop reads CASSYRQVQETQYF. DNA of the CDR3: TGTGCCAGCAGTTACAGGCAGGTCCAAGAGACCCAGTACTTC.

This clone was picked up a small number of times. The V gene is TRBV5-4, the J gene TRBJ2-1; 7 bases align to TRBD2. The junction had 10 bases not matched to a gene; V was cut back by 3 bases and J by 7 bases. CDR1 SGHNT and CDR2 YYREEE come from the germline V gene (reference sequence). This CDR3 region has 15 residues. The CDR3 DNA sequence: TGTGCCAGCAGCTCTGGGGGGGGGTTTGTGAATGAGCAGTTCTTC. It codes for CASSSGGGFVNEQFF.

The CDR3 region is CASSLGPFYEQYF. CDR3 coding DNA: TGTGCCAGCAGCTTAGGTCCATTCTACGAGCAGTACTTC. The rearrangement uses TRBV11-3 and TRBJ2-7; D remains unclear. The CDR3 extends over 13 amino acids. Trimming pared 1 base from V and 3 bases from J, leaving 7 bases between. CDR1 and CDR2 from the germline V gene are SGHNT and YENEEA.

The J gene is TRBJ2-3, the V gene TRBV10-2; 8 nucleotides agree with TRBD2. This CDR3 comprises 14 residues. Germline lookup yields CDR1 WSHSY and CDR2 SAAADI. V dropped 6 bases and J dropped 0; count of bases not matched to a gene: 2. CDR3 in amino acids: CASRAGGSTDTQYF. Here the CDR3 DNA reads TGCGCCAGCAGGGCGGGGGGTAGCACAGATACGCAGTATTTT.

The V call is TRBV5-8, the J call TRBJ2-7, with 8 bases identical to TRBD2. Germline CDR1 and CDR2: SGHTS and YDEGEE. The CDR3 sequence is 15 residues long. V was pared by 5 bases and J by 6 bases, with 13 bases of the junction left unmatched. In nucleotides, the CDR3 is TGTGCCAGCAGTTCCCAGCGGGAGACTTTTCTCGAGCAGTACTTC. Translating it yields CASSSQRETFLEQYF.

CDR3 in amino acids: CASSIFQGNTGELFF. The DNA for the CDR3 is TGTGCCAGCAGCATATTCCAGGGGAACACCGGGGAGCTGTTTTTT. The chain is built from TRBV11-2 and TRBJ2-2; possibly TRBD1 for D (5 bases). Deletions cut 5 bases from V and 1 base from J, with 11 bases between. The CDR3 covers 15 residues. Germline V gene data show CDR1 as SGHAT and CDR2 as FQNNGV.

On this clone itself: At the DNA level, this CDR3 is encoded by other sequences in the same sample as well. This rearrangement joins TRBV5-1 to TRBJ2-2; TRBD1 is a possible D gene (6 bases). This CDR3 has 15 amino acids. V lost 4 bases, J lost 2 bases, and 12 bases lay in between. Germline CDR1 is SGHRS and CDR2 is YFSETQ. In nucleotides, the CDR3 is TGCGCCAGCAGCCTGACAGGAGAAAACACCGGGGAGCTGTTTTTT. It yields the protein CASSLTGENTGELFF.